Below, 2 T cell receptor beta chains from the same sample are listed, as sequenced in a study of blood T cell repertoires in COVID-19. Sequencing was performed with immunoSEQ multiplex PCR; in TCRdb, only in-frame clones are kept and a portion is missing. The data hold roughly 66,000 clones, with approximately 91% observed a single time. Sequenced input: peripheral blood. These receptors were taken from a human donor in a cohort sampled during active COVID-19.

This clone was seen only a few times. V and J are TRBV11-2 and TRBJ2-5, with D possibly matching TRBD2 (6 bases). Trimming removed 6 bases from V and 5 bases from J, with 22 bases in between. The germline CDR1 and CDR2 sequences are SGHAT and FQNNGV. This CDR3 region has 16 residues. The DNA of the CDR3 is TGTGCCAGCAGGATAAATGGGGACTCGGAAGCGGAGACCCAGTACTTC. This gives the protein CASRINGDSEAETQYF.

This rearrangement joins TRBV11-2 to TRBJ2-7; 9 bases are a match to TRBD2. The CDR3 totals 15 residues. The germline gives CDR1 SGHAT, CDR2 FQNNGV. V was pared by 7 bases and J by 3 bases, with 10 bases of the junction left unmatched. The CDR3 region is CASNGGRGGNYEQYF. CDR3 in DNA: TGTGCCAGCAACGGTGGGCGGGGGGGCAACTACGAGCAGTACTTC. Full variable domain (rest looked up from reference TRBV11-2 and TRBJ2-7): EAGVAQSPRYKIIEKRQSVAFWCNPISGHATLYWYQQILGQGPKLLIQFQNNGVVDDSQLPKDRFSAERLKGVDSTLKIQPAKLEDSAVYLCASNGGRGGNYEQYFGPGTRLTVT.